The rows below give T cell receptor beta chains drawn from one sample of a study of blood T cell repertoires in COVID-19. The method was immunoSEQ multiplex PCR; TCRdb's version includes in-frame clones alone and lacks a portion of them. Of about 98,000 clones in the sample, 87% were seen once. Input material: peripheral blood. The receptor set was obtained from a man aged 65-85 years with acute or convalescent COVID-19. The CDR3 runs from the conserved cysteine through the conserved F or W. The order of the fields is J gene, D gene, CDR3 length, clone size, V gene, CDR3 DNA, CDR3 protein. D genes are given only for firm matches. Size is omitted from some rows. Given values are once, few, many or a class for expanded clones.

>TRBJ1-4|TRBD1|14|NA|TRBV5-1
TGCGCCAGCAGCTTACAGGGGGGAAGCGAAAAACTGTTTTTT
CASSLQGGSEKLFF
>TRBJ2-3|NA|11|NA|TRBV6-6
TGTGCCAGCATGGCGGCAGATACGCAGTATTTT
CASMAADTQYF
>TRBJ1-6|NA|13|NA|TRBV6-1
TGTGCCAGCAGTGAAGGCTGGGAGAGAGGCCTCCACTTT
CASSEGWERGLHF
>TRBJ1-2|NA|15|NA|TRBV6-5
TGTGCCAGCAGTTACTCGACCGGGATGGACTATGGCTACACCTTC
CASSYSTGMDYGYTF
>TRBJ2-3|TRBD1|15|NA|TRBV6-5
TGTGCCAGCAGGACGGACAGGGGACCCACAGATACGCAGTATTTT
CASRTDRGPTDTQYF
>TRBJ2-5|NA|15|NA|TRBV3-1/TRBV3-2
TGTGCCAGCAGCCAAGGGGGAGCGGCAAGAGAGACCCAGTACTTC
CASSQGGAARETQYF
>TRBJ1-6|TRBD1|15|NA|TRBV4-1
TGCGCCAGCAGCCCCCGACAGGGGAATAATTCACCCCTCCACTTT
CASSPRQGNNSPLHF
>TRBJ1-5|TRBD1|15|NA|TRBV7-2
TGTGCCAGCAGCCCGGGCAGGGGGTCGGCGGGGCCCCAGCATTTT
CASSPGRGSAGPQHF
>TRBJ1-2|NA|13|NA|TRBV7-9
TGTGCCAGCAGCTTAGCGCGGCAGTATGGCTACACCTTC
CASSLARQYGYTF
>TRBJ2-1|TRBD2|19|NA|TRBV4-1
TGCGCCAGCAGCCAAGAATCGAGGACTAGCGGGGGGGAATACAATGAGCAGTTCTTC
CASSQESRTSGGEYNEQFF
>TRBJ2-2|TRBD1|14|NA|TRBV19
TGTGCCAGTAGTATTCAGGGGGACACCGGGGAGCTGTTTTTT
CASSIQGDTGELFF
>TRBJ1-2|NA|16|once|TRBV5-1
TGCGCCAGCAGCTTGGCCCCAAACCGCCGGGAGGATGGCTACACCTTC
CASSLAPNRREDGYTF
>TRBJ2-5|NA|14|once|TRBV18
TGTGCCAGCTCACCGGGGGGTGCCCAAGAGACCCAGTACTTC
CASSPGGAQETQYF
>TRBJ1-4|NA|15|NA|TRBV7-6
TGTGCCAGCAGCTTATTACAGGGCGGTAATGAAAAACTGTTTTTT
CASSLLQGGNEKLFF
>TRBJ1-2|TRBD1|15|NA|TRBV5-4
TGTGCCAGCAGGATGACAGGGGGGGTTAACTATGGCTACACCTTC
CASRMTGGVNYGYTF
>TRBJ2-2|NA|14|NA|TRBV5-1
TGCGCCAGCAGCTACACCACCGCAACCGGGGAGCTGTTTTTT
CASSYTTATGELFF
>TRBJ2-7|TRBD1|15|NA|TRBV19
TGTGCCAGTAGTATTCGGACAGGGGTCGCCTACGAGCAGTACTTC
CASSIRTGVAYEQYF
>TRBJ1-5|NA|14|NA|TRBV6-6
TGTGCCAGCAGGCCAGGGCCTAGCAATCAGCCCCAGCATTTT
CASRPGPSNQPQHF
>TRBJ2-2|NA|17|NA|TRBV7-4
TGTGCCAGCAACACCCCCCCCAGAGGGTCGGACACCGGGGAGCTGTTTTTT
CASNTPPRGSDTGELFF
>TRBJ2-5|NA|16|NA|TRBV27
TGTGCCAGCAGTCCCCTCCGACAGACCGGCCAAGAGACCCAGTACTTC
CASSPLRQTGQETQYF
>TRBJ1-5|NA|17|NA|TRBV6-4
TGTGCCAGCAGTGACTCAAAGGGGGAAAGGAGCAATCAGCCCCAGCATTTT
CASSDSKGERSNQPQHF
>TRBJ1-1|NA|12|NA|TRBV6-4
TGTGCCAGCAGTGACGGGGGGACTGAAGCTTTCTTT
CASSDGGTEAFF
>TRBJ2-5|TRBD2|21|NA|TRBV4-2
TGTGCCAGCAGCCAAGCCGCGGGGGGCGGACTAGCGGGGGGAAGCCAAGAGACCCAGTACTTC
CASSQAAGGGLAGGSQETQYF
>TRBJ2-3|NA|14|NA|TRBV7-2
TGTGCCAGCAGCTTATCTAGCGGCACAGATACGCAGTATTTT
CASSLSSGTDTQYF
>TRBJ1-2|TRBD1|18|once|TRBV19
TGTGCCAGTAGTATAAGAGCGACAGGGACCCTCCATAACTATGGCTACACCTTC
CASSIRATGTLHNYGYTF
>TRBJ2-3|TRBD1|16|NA|TRBV28
TGTGCCAGCAGTCCTCCGGGACAGGCCCCGTGGGGTACGCAGTATTTT
CASSPPGQAPWGTQYF
>TRBJ1-1|NA|17|NA|TRBV14
TGTGCCAGCAGCCCTCAGACTTTTGGTAAATTGAACACTGAAGCTTTCTTT
CASSPQTFGKLNTEAFF